This TCR beta chain emerged from a study of neurological immune-mediated disorders. Time point denoted: longitudinal time-point 1 (baseline). The cDNA was generated through 5'RACE incorporating 10-nucleotide random UMIs. TCRdb passed the 5' RACE reads through MiXCR, listing each CDR3 protein once. Found here are around 76,000 distinct CDR3 sequences, about 10% of them singletons; the top ten hold 9.5% to 10%. This clonotype was seen at least ten times. V was clipped by 4 bases and J by 8 bases, with 25 bases between them. Germline assignment: CDR1 SGHRS and CDR2 YFSETQ. CDR3 length equals 17 residues. The TCR comes from a man aged 25 to 40 in good health. Sequenced material: PBMCs. The chain joins TRBV5-1 to TRBJ2-1, with D possibly TRBD2 on 6 matching bases. In DNA form, the CDR3 reads TGCGCCAGCAGCCTCAACCGTTCGGGAGCCAGTAGGCATGAGCAGTTCTTC. It translates to CASSLNRSGASRHEQFF. Using reference TRBV5-1 and TRBJ2-1 for the parts outside the CDR3, the full variable domain is KAGVTQTPRYLIKTRGQQVTLSCSPISGHRSVSWYQQTPGQGLQFLFEYFSETQRNKGNFPGRFSGRQFSNSRSEMNVSTLELGDSALYLCASSLNRSGASRHEQFFGPGTRLTVL.